This T cell receptor (beta chain) was recovered during a study of blood T cell repertoires in COVID-19. Overall study context: COVID-19 samples from acute and convalescent phases originated in the United States, Italy and Spain. In each case, the material was cDNA or gDNA derived from T cells, B-cell-depleted T cells, or PBMCs.

In the original workflow: The assay estimated nucleated cells by amplifying reference gene primers. Data came from immunoSEQ multiplex PCR; TCRdb stores just in-frame clones and leaves some out. V, J and clone size are taken as reported in that table, and D and trimming were inferred from the DNA itself. The table lists some 50,000 clones, about nine tenths of them singletons. There are 15 residues in the CDR3. Germline CDR1 reads SGDLS; CDR2 reads YYNGEE. With 4 bases clipped from V and 7 bases from J, the junction kept 13 bases outside the gene matches. Sequenced material: peripheral blood. V and J are TRBV9 and TRBJ2-7; 8 bases are shared with TRBD2. This TCR derives from a human donor in a cohort sampled during active COVID-19. The CDR3 reads CASSPRGGRAGEQYF. CDR3 nucleotide sequence: TGTGCCAGCAGCCCCCGGGGGGGCCGCGCGGGGGAGCAGTACTTC. The full variable domain, rest sourced from reference TRBV9 and TRBJ2-7, is DSGVTQTPKHLITATGQRVTLRCSPRSGDLSVYWYQQSLDQGLQFLIQYYNGEERAKGNILERFSAQQFPDLHSELNLSSLELGDSALYFCASSPRGGRAGEQYFGPGTRLTVT.